One and the same sample provided the 9 T cell receptor beta chains below, sequenced in a study of cytomegalovirus exposure and HLA in healthy donors (dated by TCRdb to 2017 to 2019). Libraries came from the immunoSEQ multiplex PCR assay. For the multiplex PCR, a mixture combining 60 forward primers for TCR Vbeta segments and 13 reverse primers for TCR Jbeta segments was used. TCRdb retrieved this table from immuneACCESS and kept in-frame rearrangements only. Not all clones are present; in checked studies, unresolved V genes account for under half, and no reason is known for the remainder. The sample's records list roughly 30,000 clones. The ten largest clones add up to around 3.5% of the sample. Sequencing input: PBMCs. The receptor source for this set is a woman in her thirties or forties in good health and CMV-seropositive.

The chain employs TRBV5-1 and TRBJ2-7; D possibly corresponds to TRBD2 (6 bases). Germline lookup yields CDR1 SGHRS and CDR2 YFSETQ. This CDR3 has 15 residues. Trimming removed 4 bases at V and 2 bases at J, with 16 bases between. This CDR3 reads CASSKGLEGAYEQYF. The CDR3 bases are TGCGCCAGCAGCAAGGGACTTGAAGGTGCCTACGAGCAGTACTTC.

This chain links TRBV2 with TRBJ1-3, with TRBD1 as a possible D gene (5 bases). Trimming stripped 7 bases from V and 2 bases from J, with 9 bases between. This CDR3 spans 13 amino acids. The V gene's germline CDR1 is SNHLY and CDR2 FYNNEI. The CDR3 bases are TGTGCCAGCATCAGGGATGCTGGAAACACCATATATTTT. Translated: CASIRDAGNTIYF.

CDR3 bases: TGTGCCAGCAGTTTATCCTTCAGGGGGCGCGGAAGCAATCAGCCCCAGCATTTT. Amino acid sequence: CASSLSFRGRGSNQPQHF. This chain uses TRBV28 with TRBJ1-5, with 8 bases fitting TRBD1. CDR1 and CDR2 from the germline V gene are MDHEN and SYDVKM. The CDR3 contains 18 residues. The junction had 9 bases not matched to a gene; V was cut back by 1 base and J by 1 base.

The chain combines TRBV19 with TRBJ2-1; possible D gene TRBD2, 6 bases. Between the trimmed V and J ends, which lost 6 bases and 5 bases, there was a span of 17 bases. This CDR3 is 15 amino acids long. The germline gives CDR1 LNHDA, CDR2 SQIVND (reference sequence). This CDR3 reads CASRDYGLRDNEQFF. The CDR3 bases are TGTGCCAGTAGGGACTATGGCCTGAGGGACAATGAGCAGTTCTTC.

The rearrangement uses TRBV23-1 and TRBJ2-7, with unresolved D. TRBV23-1 is known as an ORF, though its function is uncertain. Trimming removed 0 bases from V and 3 bases from J, with 12 bases in between. The CDR3 has 15 residues. CDR3 sequence (DNA): TGCGCCAGCAGTCAATCCTTCCTCGTACTCTACGAGCAGTACTTC. It specifies CASSQSFLVLYEQYF.

This sequence joins TRBV2 and TRBJ1-4; 7 bases map to TRBD1. The CDR3 runs to 16 residues. From germline, CDR1 is SNHLY and CDR2 FYNNEI. V lost 5 bases, J lost 6 bases, and 12 bases stayed unmatched. CDR3 nucleotide sequence: TGTGCCAGCAGTATCGACATGACAGGGAAGGATGAAAAACTGTTTTTT. The encoded protein is CASSIDMTGKDEKLFF.

The chain uses TRBV19 and TRBJ2-2; 11 nucleotides match TRBD2. Germline CDR1 is LNHDA and CDR2 is SQIVND (reference sequence). The trim removed 5 bases at V and 3 bases at J, leaving 2 bases unmatched. The CDR3 has 15 amino acids. The CDR3: CASSGTSGDTGELFF. The CDR3 DNA sequence: TGTGCCAGTAGTGGGACTAGCGGAGACACCGGGGAGCTGTTTTTT.

The genes are TRBV15 and TRBJ1-6; the match to TRBD1 covers 9 bases. The V gene end was trimmed by 6 bases and the J gene end by 9 bases; junction bases not matched to a gene: 12. Germline assignment: CDR1 LNHNV and CDR2 YYDKDF (reference sequence). The CDR3 covers 16 residues. The CDR3 sequence: CATRHTGTGLGSPLHF. As DNA, the CDR3 is TGTGCCACCAGACACACCGGGACAGGGCTGGGTTCACCCCTCCACTTT.

The chain uses TRBV5-1 and TRBJ2-1; weak D call: TRBD2 (6 bases). CDR3 size: 14 residues. Trimming left V 4 bases short and J 4 bases short, with 12 bases between. In germline, CDR1 is SGHRS, CDR2 YFSETQ. This CDR3 is CASSLSGRYNEQFF. The CDR3 coding sequence is TGCGCCAGCAGCCTCTCGGGGAGGTACAATGAGCAGTTCTTC.